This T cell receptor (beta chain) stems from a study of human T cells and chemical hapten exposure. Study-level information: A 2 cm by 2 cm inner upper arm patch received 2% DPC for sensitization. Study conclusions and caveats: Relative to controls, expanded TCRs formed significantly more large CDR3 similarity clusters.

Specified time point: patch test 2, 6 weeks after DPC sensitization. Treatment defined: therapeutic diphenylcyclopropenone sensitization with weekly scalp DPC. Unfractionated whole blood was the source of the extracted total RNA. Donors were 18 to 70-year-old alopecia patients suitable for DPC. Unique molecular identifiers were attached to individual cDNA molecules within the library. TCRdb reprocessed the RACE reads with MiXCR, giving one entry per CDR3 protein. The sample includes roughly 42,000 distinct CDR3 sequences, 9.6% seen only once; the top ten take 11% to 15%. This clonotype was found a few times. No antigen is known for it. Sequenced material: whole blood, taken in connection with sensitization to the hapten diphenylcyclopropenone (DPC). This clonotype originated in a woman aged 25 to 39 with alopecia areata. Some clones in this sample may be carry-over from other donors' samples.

The DNA of the CDR3 is TGTGCCAGTAGTACCCCGCTCAGAGGGCCCAAAAACATTCAGTACTTC. Amino acid sequence: CASSTPLRGPKNIQYF. The rearrangement links TRBV19 to TRBJ2-4, with TRBD2 as a possible D gene (5 bases). Germline lookup yields CDR1 LNHDA and CDR2 SQIVND (reference sequence). This CDR3 region has 16 residues. Trimming took off 4 bases at V and 2 bases at J, with 15 bases between the two ends.